This T cell receptor (beta chain) emerged from a study of blood T cell repertoires in COVID-19. Study background: Both acute and convalescent COVID-19 samples were obtained from the United States, Italy and Spain.

Cohorts were determined from participant-reported clinical history. Authors' data handling: The authors estimated nucleated cell counts from reference gene primer amplification. The data were produced by immunoSEQ multiplex PCR, yet TCRdb's version contains in-frame clones alone and is incomplete. D and trimming come from the DNA, and the V and J calls and clone size come from that table. The profile shows about 170,000 clones, around 78% of them singletons. V lost 11 bases, J lost 5 bases, and 15 bases stayed unmatched. The V gene's germline CDR1 is SNHLY and CDR2 FYNNEI. The CDR3 is made up of 15 amino acids.

This chain connects TRBV2 to TRBJ1-1; 9 bases line up with TRBD1. This receptor was obtained from a woman between 45 and 60 years old who had recovered from COVID-19. Sequenced: PBMCs or T cells enriched from blood (not recorded which). The chain's CDR3 is CASRDRESKRTEAFF. The CDR3 DNA sequence: TGTGCCTCCCGGGACAGGGAGAGTAAAAGGACTGAAGCTTTCTTT.